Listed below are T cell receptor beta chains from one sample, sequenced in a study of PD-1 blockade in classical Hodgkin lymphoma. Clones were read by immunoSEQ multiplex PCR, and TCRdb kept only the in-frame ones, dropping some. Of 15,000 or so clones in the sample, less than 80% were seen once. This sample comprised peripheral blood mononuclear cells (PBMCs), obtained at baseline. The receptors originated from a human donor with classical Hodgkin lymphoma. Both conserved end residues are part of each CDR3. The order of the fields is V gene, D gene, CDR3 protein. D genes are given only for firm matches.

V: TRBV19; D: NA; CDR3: CASSSGQRENIQYF
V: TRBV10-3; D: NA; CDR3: CAIRGPGGNGGYTF
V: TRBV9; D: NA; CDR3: CASSVGYGYTF
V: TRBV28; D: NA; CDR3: CASSPDSGGNQPQHF
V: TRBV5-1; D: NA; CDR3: CASSGTSRGDTQYF
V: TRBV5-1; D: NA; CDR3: CASRETPDLTDTQYF
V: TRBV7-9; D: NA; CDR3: CASSSPEGRAYGYTF
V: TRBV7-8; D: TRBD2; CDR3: CASSSRTSGPHWEQYF
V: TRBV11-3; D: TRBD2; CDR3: CASSPDRTGTSGRYNEQFF
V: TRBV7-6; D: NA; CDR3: CASSLETQQSNEQFF
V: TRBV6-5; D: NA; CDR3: CASSYGTWEGTEAFF